These T cell receptor beta chains were read from a single sample in a study of CD4 and CD8 cells across lung adenocarcinoma regions. Using its own MiXCR run on the PCR reads, TCRdb lists one record per CDR3 protein. The table includes about 12,000 distinct CDR3 sequences, around half detected once. The sequencing sample was made of CD8+ T cells from the margin of a lung tumor. The receptors here all came from a female donor with lung adenocarcinoma. The CD4 and CD8 labels of this study may be unreliable. The CDR3 runs from the conserved cysteine through the conserved F or W. Each record gives: J gene, V gene, D gene, clone size, CDR3 DNA, CDR3 protein. The D gene is left open where the match is weak. Rows give clone size only sometimes, using once, few, many, or a class for an expanded clone.

j_gene: TRBJ2-3; v_gene: TRBV6-1; d_gene: .; abundance: many; CDR3nt: TGTGCCAGCAACACAGGGTACGGCACAGATACGCAGTATTTT; CDR3aa: CASNTGYGTDTQYF
j_gene: TRBJ2-1; v_gene: TRBV6-5; d_gene: .; abundance: medium-sized; CDR3nt: TGTGCCAGCAGTTACTCGGAGGGAAGGGGAAGTTCGTTCTTC; CDR3aa: CASSYSEGRGSSFF
j_gene: TRBJ2-1; v_gene: TRBV27; d_gene: .; abundance: .; CDR3nt: TGTGCCAGCCTAAGCGGGTTCCATGCCTTCTCCTACAATGAGCAGTTCTTC; CDR3aa: CASLSGFHAFSYNEQFF
j_gene: TRBJ2-2; v_gene: TRBV6-1; d_gene: .; abundance: .; CDR3nt: TGTGCCAGCAGACCCAGGACTGGGGAGCTGTTTTTT; CDR3aa: CASRPRTGELFF
j_gene: TRBJ2-5; v_gene: TRBV4-1; d_gene: .; abundance: .; CDR3nt: TGCGCCAGCAGCCAAGAGTGGGGGACCCAGTACTTC; CDR3aa: CASSQEWGTQYF
j_gene: TRBJ2-1; v_gene: TRBV6-1; d_gene: .; abundance: .; CDR3nt: TGTGCCAGCAGATTCCAGGCTATGAGCACAGATGCGCAGTTCTTC; CDR3aa: CASRFQAMSTDAQFF
j_gene: TRBJ2-3; v_gene: TRBV7-2; d_gene: TRBD1; abundance: medium-sized; CDR3nt: TGTGCCAGCAGCCTAACAGGGGGCTACACAGATACGCAGTATTTT; CDR3aa: CASSLTGGYTDTQYF
j_gene: TRBJ2-3; v_gene: TRBV6-1; d_gene: TRBD1; abundance: .; CDR3nt: TGTGCCAGCAAAAACAGGGGCACAGGGGCGCTGTATTTT; CDR3aa: CASKNRGTGALYF
j_gene: TRBJ2-5; v_gene: TRBV6-1; d_gene: TRBD2; abundance: .; CDR3nt: TGTGCCAGCAGGTCTTCGACTAGCGGGGGGCAAGAGACCCAGTACTTC; CDR3aa: CASRSSTSGGQETQYF
j_gene: TRBJ2-2; v_gene: TRBV10-2; d_gene: .; abundance: .; CDR3nt: TGCGCCAGCAGTGAGCCCCCAGCTCGGGGAGTGGCCGGGGAGCTGTTTTTT; CDR3aa: CASSEPPARGVAGELFF
j_gene: TRBJ2-5; v_gene: TRBV20-1; d_gene: .; abundance: .; CDR3nt: TGCAGTGCTATGTTGGGGCGGGGATACCAAGAGACCCAGTACTTC; CDR3aa: CSAMLGRGYQETQYF
j_gene: TRBJ2-1; v_gene: TRBV7-9; d_gene: TRBD1; abundance: many; CDR3nt: TGTGCCAGCAGCTTAGGGGCCGGGACAGGGGGCAATGAGCAGTTCTTC; CDR3aa: CASSLGAGTGGNEQFF
j_gene: TRBJ1-5; v_gene: TRBV10-3; d_gene: .; abundance: .; CDR3nt: TGTGCCATCAGTGAGGGCCAGGGATCTCAGCCCCAGCATTTT; CDR3aa: CAISEGQGSQPQHF
j_gene: TRBJ2-3; v_gene: TRBV10-1; d_gene: TRBD2; abundance: .; CDR3nt: TGCGCCAGCGGTAGCGGGGGGGCAAATACGCAGTATTTT; CDR3aa: CASGSGGANTQYF
j_gene: TRBJ1-6; v_gene: TRBV6-1; d_gene: .; abundance: many; CDR3nt: TGTGCCAGCAGCCGGGACAATAATTCACCCCTCCACTTT; CDR3aa: CASSRDNNSPLHF
j_gene: TRBJ1-2; v_gene: TRBV7-2; d_gene: .; abundance: many; CDR3nt: TGTGCCAGCAGCCCAGGACAGAACTATGGCTACACCTTC; CDR3aa: CASSPGQNYGYTF
j_gene: TRBJ2-6; v_gene: TRBV4-1; d_gene: .; abundance: .; CDR3nt: TGCGCCAGCAGCCAAGATTTCGCCAGGGAGGAATCTGGGGCCAACGTCCTGACTTTC; CDR3aa: CASSQDFAREESGANVLTF
j_gene: TRBJ2-5; v_gene: TRBV10-3; d_gene: .; abundance: many; CDR3nt: TGTGCCATCAGTGAGAATGTGGGGAAAGAGACCCAGTACTTC; CDR3aa: CAISENVGKETQYF
j_gene: TRBJ2-5; v_gene: TRBV12-3/TRBV12-4; d_gene: .; abundance: many; CDR3nt: TGTGCCAGCAACGTAGGGGGGAAGGAGACCCAGTACTTC; CDR3aa: CASNVGGKETQYF
j_gene: TRBJ2-3; v_gene: TRBV11-2; d_gene: .; abundance: .; CDR3nt: TGTGCCAGCAGCTTAGAGGGATATACGCAGTATTTT; CDR3aa: CASSLEGYTQYF
j_gene: TRBJ2-1; v_gene: TRBV5-4; d_gene: .; abundance: .; CDR3nt: TGTGCCAGCAGCCCAACACAGGGCGGTGAGCAGTTCTTC; CDR3aa: CASSPTQGGEQFF
j_gene: TRBJ2-1; v_gene: TRBV12-3/TRBV12-4; d_gene: .; abundance: .; CDR3nt: TGTGCCAGCAGGGTAGCGGCGAGGGAGCAGTTCTTC; CDR3aa: CASRVAAREQFF
j_gene: TRBJ2-5; v_gene: TRBV25-1; d_gene: .; abundance: .; CDR3nt: TGTGCCAGCGGTGGACACGGAGGACGGGGACCAGATACCCAGTACTTC; CDR3aa: CASGGHGGRGPDTQYF
j_gene: TRBJ2-3; v_gene: TRBV12-3/TRBV12-4; d_gene: .; abundance: .; CDR3nt: TGTGCCAGCATTAACTCGGTGGCAGATATTCAGTATTTC; CDR3aa: CASINSVADIQYF
j_gene: TRBJ2-4; v_gene: TRBV11-1; d_gene: .; abundance: many; CDR3nt: TGTGCCAGCAGCCACCGGGACAACAAAAACATTCAGTACTTC; CDR3aa: CASSHRDNKNIQYF
j_gene: TRBJ2-6; v_gene: TRBV12-3/TRBV12-4; d_gene: .; abundance: .; CDR3nt: TGTGCCAGCAGACTCGGCTCTGGGGCCAACGTCCTGACTTTC; CDR3aa: CASRLGSGANVLTF
j_gene: TRBJ2-1; v_gene: TRBV7-7; d_gene: .; abundance: .; CDR3nt: TGTGCCTCGGGTCTGTCAGCCAAGGACATTCAGTTCTTC; CDR3aa: CASGLSAKDIQFF
j_gene: TRBJ2-1; v_gene: TRBV6-5; d_gene: .; abundance: .; CDR3nt: TGTGCCAGCAGTTACTCTATGTGCGGTAATGCGCAGTATTTC; CDR3aa: CASSYSMCGNAQYF
j_gene: TRBJ1-6; v_gene: TRBV7-2; d_gene: .; abundance: once; CDR3nt: TGTGCCAGCAGCTTCCCCATCCATAATTCACCCCTCCACTTT; CDR3aa: CASSFPIHNSPLHF
j_gene: TRBJ2-7; v_gene: TRBV10-2; d_gene: .; abundance: .; CDR3nt: TGCGCCAGCAGAGACGCACCAGGGGGGTCGACCTACGAGCAGTACTTC; CDR3aa: CASRDAPGGSTYEQYF
j_gene: TRBJ2-7; v_gene: TRBV11-2; d_gene: TRBD1; abundance: .; CDR3nt: TGTGCCAGCAGCTCGGGACAGTTGCTATCCTACGAGCAGTACTTC; CDR3aa: CASSSGQLLSYEQYF
j_gene: TRBJ1-2; v_gene: TRBV2; d_gene: .; abundance: few; CDR3nt: TGTGCCAGCACCGTCTTAATCGACAGTTATGGCTACACCTTC; CDR3aa: CASTVLIDSYGYTF
j_gene: TRBJ2-1; v_gene: TRBV11-2; d_gene: TRBD2; abundance: many; CDR3nt: TGTGCCAGCAGCCATAGCGGGGACTACAATGAGCAGTTCTTC; CDR3aa: CASSHSGDYNEQFF
j_gene: TRBJ2-1; v_gene: TRBV6-1; d_gene: .; abundance: .; CDR3nt: TGTGCCAGGGGCTTCCACGGGATGAGCGCCGATGCGCAGTTCTTC; CDR3aa: CARGFHGMSADAQFF
j_gene: TRBJ1-2; v_gene: TRBV11-2; d_gene: .; abundance: .; CDR3nt: TGTGCCAGCAGCTTAGAAGACTCTTCGGTGGGCGGTGGCTACACCTTC; CDR3aa: CASSLEDSSVGGGYTF
j_gene: TRBJ1-2; v_gene: TRBV6-1; d_gene: .; abundance: many; CDR3nt: TGTGCCAGCAGCCTACAGGGAATGGGCGGCTACACCTTC; CDR3aa: CASSLQGMGGYTF
j_gene: TRBJ1-2; v_gene: TRBV11-2; d_gene: TRBD1; abundance: .; CDR3nt: TGTGCCAGCAGCCCAAGGACAGGGGAAATCGATGGCTACACCTTC; CDR3aa: CASSPRTGEIDGYTF
j_gene: TRBJ2-5; v_gene: TRBV20-1; d_gene: .; abundance: many; CDR3nt: TGCAGTGTCACGGTTCAAGAGACCCAGTACTTC; CDR3aa: CSVTVQETQYF
j_gene: TRBJ2-7; v_gene: TRBV12-3/TRBV12-4; d_gene: TRBD2; abundance: many; CDR3nt: TGTGCCAGCAGCTCGGGGGGCGAGCAGTACTTC; CDR3aa: CASSSGGEQYF